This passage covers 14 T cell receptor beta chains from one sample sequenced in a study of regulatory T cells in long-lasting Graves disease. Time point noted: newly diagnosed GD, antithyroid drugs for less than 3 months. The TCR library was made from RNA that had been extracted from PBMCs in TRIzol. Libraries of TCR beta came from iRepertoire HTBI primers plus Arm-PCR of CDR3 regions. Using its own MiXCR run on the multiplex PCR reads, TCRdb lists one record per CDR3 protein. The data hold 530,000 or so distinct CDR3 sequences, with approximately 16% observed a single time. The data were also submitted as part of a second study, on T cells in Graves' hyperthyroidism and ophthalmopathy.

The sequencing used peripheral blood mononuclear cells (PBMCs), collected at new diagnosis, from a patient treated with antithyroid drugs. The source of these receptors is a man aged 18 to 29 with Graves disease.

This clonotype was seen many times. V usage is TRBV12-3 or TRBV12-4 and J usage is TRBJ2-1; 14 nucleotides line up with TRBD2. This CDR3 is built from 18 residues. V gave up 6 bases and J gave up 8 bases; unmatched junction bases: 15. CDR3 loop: CASRTTPGLAGGPDEQFF. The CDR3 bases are TGTGCCAGCAGAACAACTCCCGGACTAGCGGGAGGCCCTGATGAGCAGTTCTTC.

The DNA for the CDR3 is TGTGCCTGGAGCCGCGAGGGGGCCAATGAGCAGTTCTTC. Residues: CAWSREGANEQFF. The gene calls are TRBV30 and TRBJ2-1; TRBD1 matches 7 bases. CDR1 and CDR2 from the germline V gene are GTSNPN and SVGIG (reference sequence). This CDR3 comprises 13 residues. V was clipped by 3 bases and J by 6 bases; unmatched bases: 5.

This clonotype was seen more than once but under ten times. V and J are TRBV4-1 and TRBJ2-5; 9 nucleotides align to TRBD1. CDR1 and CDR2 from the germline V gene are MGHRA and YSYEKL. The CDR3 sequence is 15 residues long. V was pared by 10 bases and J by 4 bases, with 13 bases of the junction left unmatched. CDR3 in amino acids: CATANRGQGVETQYF. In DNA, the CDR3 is TGCGCCACCGCCAACCGGGGACAGGGAGTAGAGACCCAGTACTTC.

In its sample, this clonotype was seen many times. The CDR3 region has the DNA TGTGCCTGGAGTCCCAAGGCTGGGCTTTATAACTATGGCTACACCTTC. Translation gives CAWSPKAGLYNYGYTF. The chain is built from TRBV30 and TRBJ1-2; D gene unclear. CDR1 and CDR2 (germline): GTSNPN, SVGIG (reference sequence). Trimming stripped 2 bases from V and 1 base from J, with 17 bases between. The CDR3 runs to 16 residues.

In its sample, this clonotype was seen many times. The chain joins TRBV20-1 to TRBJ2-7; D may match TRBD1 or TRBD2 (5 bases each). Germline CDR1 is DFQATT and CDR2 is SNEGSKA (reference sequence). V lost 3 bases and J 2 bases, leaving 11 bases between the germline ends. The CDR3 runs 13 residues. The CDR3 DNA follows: TGCAGTGCTAGCCTTAGAGGGGCCTACGAGCAGTACTTC. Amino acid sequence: CSASLRGAYEQYF.

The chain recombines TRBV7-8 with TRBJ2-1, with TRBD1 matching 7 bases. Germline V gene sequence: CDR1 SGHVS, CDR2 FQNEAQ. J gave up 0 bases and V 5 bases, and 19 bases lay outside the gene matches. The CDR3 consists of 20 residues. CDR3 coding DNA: TGTGCCAGCAGCCCGCTGTCCCGGGACAGAAGAACCTACTCCTACAATGAGCAGTTCTTC. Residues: CASSPLSRDRRTYSYNEQFF.

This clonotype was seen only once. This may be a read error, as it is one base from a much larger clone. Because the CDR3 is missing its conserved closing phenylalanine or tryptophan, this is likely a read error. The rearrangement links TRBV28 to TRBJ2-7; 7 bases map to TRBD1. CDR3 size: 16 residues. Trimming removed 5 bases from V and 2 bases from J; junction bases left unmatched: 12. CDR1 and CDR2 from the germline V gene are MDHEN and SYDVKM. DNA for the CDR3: TGTGCCAGCAGTCTACATTCAGGGGGAATTACCTACGAGCAGTACCTC. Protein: CASSLHSGGITYEQYL.

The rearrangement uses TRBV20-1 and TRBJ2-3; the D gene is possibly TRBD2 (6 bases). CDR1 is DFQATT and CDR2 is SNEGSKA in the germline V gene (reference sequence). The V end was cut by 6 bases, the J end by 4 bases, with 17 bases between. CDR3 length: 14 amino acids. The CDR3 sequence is CSAFELTGADTQYF. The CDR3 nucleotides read TGCAGTGCCTTCGAACTGACGGGGGCAGATACGCAGTATTTT.

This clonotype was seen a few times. In DNA form, the CDR3 reads TGTGCCAGCAGCTTAGAACGGAAGTCGGATACGCAGTATTTT. The encoded protein is CASSLERKSDTQYF. The chain carries TRBV11-2 and TRBJ2-3; D is unclear. Trimming pared 0 bases from V and 6 bases from J, leaving 10 bases between. The CDR3 spans 14 residues. Germline assignment: CDR1 SGHAT and CDR2 FQNNGV.

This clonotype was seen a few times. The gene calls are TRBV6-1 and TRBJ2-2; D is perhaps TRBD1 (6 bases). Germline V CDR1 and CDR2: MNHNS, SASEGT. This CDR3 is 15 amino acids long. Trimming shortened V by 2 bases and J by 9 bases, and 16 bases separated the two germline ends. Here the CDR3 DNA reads TGTGCCAGCAGTGAAAAGGACAGATTTGGCCGGGAGCTGTTTTTT. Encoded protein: CASSEKDRFGRELFF.

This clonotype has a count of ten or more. This CDR3 reads CASRRDITYEQYF. The DNA of the CDR3 is TGTGCCAGCAGACGGGACATCACCTACGAGCAGTACTTC. The chain carries TRBV2 and TRBJ2-7; possible D gene TRBD1, 6 bases. Trimming took off 6 bases at V and 2 bases at J, with 11 bases between the two ends. Germline V gene lookup returns CDR1 SNHLY and CDR2 FYNNEI. There are 13 residues in the CDR3. The complete variable domain, with remaining parts taken from reference TRBV2 and TRBJ2-7, reads EPEVTQTPSHQVTQMGQEVILRCVPISNHLYFYWYRQILGQKVEFLVSFYNNEISEKSEIFDDQFSVERPDGSNFTLKIRSTKLEDSAMYFCASRRDITYEQYFGPGTRLTVT.

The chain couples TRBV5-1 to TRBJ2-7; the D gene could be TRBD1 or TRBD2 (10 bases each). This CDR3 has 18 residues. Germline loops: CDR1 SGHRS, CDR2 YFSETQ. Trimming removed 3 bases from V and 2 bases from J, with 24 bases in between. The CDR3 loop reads CASSYGTGVAGGPYEQYF. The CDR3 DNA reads TGCGCCAGCAGCTACGGGACAGGGGTAGCGGGAGGACCCTACGAGCAGTACTTC.

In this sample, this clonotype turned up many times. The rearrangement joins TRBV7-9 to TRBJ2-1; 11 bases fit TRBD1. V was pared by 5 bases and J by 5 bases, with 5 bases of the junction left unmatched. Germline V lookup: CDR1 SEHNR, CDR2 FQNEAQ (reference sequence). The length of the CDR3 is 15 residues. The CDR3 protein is CASSVRDRGDNEQFF. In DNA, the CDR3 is TGTGCCAGCAGCGTCCGGGACAGGGGGGACAATGAGCAGTTCTTC.

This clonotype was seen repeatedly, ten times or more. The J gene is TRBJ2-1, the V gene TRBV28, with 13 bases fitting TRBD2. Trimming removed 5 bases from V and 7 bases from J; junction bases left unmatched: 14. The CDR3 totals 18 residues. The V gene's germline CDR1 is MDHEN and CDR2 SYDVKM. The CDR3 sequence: CASSAAPAGLAGANEQFF. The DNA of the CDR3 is TGTGCCAGCAGTGCTGCCCCAGCTGGACTAGCGGGAGCAAATGAGCAGTTCTTC.